This T cell receptor beta chain was recovered during a study of blood T cell repertoires in COVID-19. TCRdb keeps only in-frame clones here, not all; method: immunoSEQ multiplex PCR. Among about 400,000 clones listed, around 90% were seen once. The CDR3 is 14 residues long. V was pared by 5 bases and J by 3 bases, with 13 bases between. From germline, CDR1 is GTSNPN and CDR2 SVGIG (reference sequence). The V gene is TRBV30, the J gene TRBJ2-2, with D perhaps matching TRBD1 (6 bases). The specimen was PBMCs or T cells enriched from blood (not recorded which). The TCR originated in a woman between 35 and 50 years old with acute COVID-19. This chain's CDR3 is CAWERTAYTGELFF. In DNA form, the CDR3 reads TGTGCCTGGGAACGGACAGCCTACACCGGGGAGCTGTTTTTT.